These 10 T cell receptor beta chains originate from one sample sequenced in a study of T cell changes during pregnancy in multiple sclerosis. The method was immunoSEQ multiplex PCR; TCRdb's version includes in-frame clones alone and lacks a portion of them. Of around 95,000 clones listed, 94% are singletons. Sequencing was performed on peripheral blood, taken after pregnancy. These receptors all come from a female donor in good health, enrolled as a control in a pregnancy study.

This chain links TRBV5-1 with TRBJ1-4; 12 bases map to TRBD1. The CDR3 contains 14 residues. The V segment lost 3 bases and the J segment 10 bases; nucleotides outside the gene matches: 4. CDR1 SGHRS and CDR2 YFSETQ come from the germline V gene. CDR3 sequence reads: CASSSGTGGRKLFF. The DNA for the CDR3 is TGCGCCAGCAGCTCCGGGACAGGGGGCCGAAAACTGTTTTTT. Drawing the rest from reference TRBV5-1 and TRBJ1-4, the complete variable domain is KAGVTQTPRYLIKTRGQQVTLSCSPISGHRSVSWYQQTPGQGLQFLFEYFSETQRNKGNFPGRFSGRQFSNSRSEMNVSTLELGDSALYLCASSSGTGGRKLFFGSGTQLSVL.

The chain couples TRBV4-1 to TRBJ2-1; no definite D call. The CDR3 runs to 19 residues. V lost 0 bases and J 0 bases, leaving 18 bases between the germline ends. Germline CDR1 and CDR2: MGHRA and YSYEKL. The CDR3, as DNA: TGCGCCAGCAGCCAAGATAGTTTCGAGACTCTATACTCCTACAATGAGCAGTTCTTC. This sequence encodes CASSQDSFETLYSYNEQFF.

This clone was counted only a few times. V and J are TRBV10-3 and TRBJ2-2; TRBD1 agrees at 8 bases. The CDR3 runs 15 residues. The germline gives CDR1 ENHRY, CDR2 SYGVKD. V was pared by 10 bases and J by 0 bases, with 7 bases of the junction left unmatched. CDR3 nucleotides: TGTGCCACGCATCCGGGACAGGCGAACACCGGGGAGCTGTTTTTT. Amino acids: CATHPGQANTGELFF.

The chain combines TRBV19 with TRBJ2-1, with D possibly matching TRBD2 (5 bases). CDR1 is LNHDA and CDR2 is SQIVND in the germline V gene (reference sequence). This CDR3 has 15 amino acids. Trimming left V 0 bases short and J 7 bases short, with 13 bases between. The CDR3 sequence is CASSIEGVGKNEQFF. As DNA, the CDR3 is TGTGCCAGTAGTATAGAGGGAGTCGGTAAGAATGAGCAGTTCTTC.

V is TRBV27 and J is TRBJ2-1; 11 bases match TRBD2. V was pared by 6 bases and J by 0 bases, with 4 bases of the junction left unmatched. The length of the CDR3 is 16 residues. CDR1 MNHEY and CDR2 SMNVEV come from the germline V gene (reference sequence). CDR3 nucleotide sequence: TGTGCCAGCAGCCTTCTAGCGGGAGGCTCCTACAATGAGCAGTTCTTC. It specifies CASSLLAGGSYNEQFF.

The rearrangement uses TRBV7-2 and TRBJ2-5; 8 positions agree with TRBD2. With V trimmed by 1 base and J by 5 bases, 6 bases remained unmatched. Germline loops: CDR1 SGHTA, CDR2 FQGNSA. The CDR3 covers 15 residues. CDR3 in amino acids: CASSLVAGLVETQYF. CDR3 DNA sequence: TGTGCCAGCAGCTTAGTAGCGGGGTTGGTGGAGACCCAGTACTTC. Looking up the rest from reference TRBV7-2 and TRBJ2-5 gives the full variable domain: GAGVSQSPSNKVTEKGKDVELRCDPISGHTALYWYRQSLGQGLEFLIYFQGNSAPDKSGLPSDRFSAERTGGSVSTLTIQRTQQEDSAVYLCASSLVAGLVETQYFGPGTRLLVL.

V and J are TRBV9 and TRBJ2-7; D ambiguous. The V end lost 0 bases, the J end lost 0 bases, and 7 bases lay between the germline ends. This CDR3 spans 14 amino acids. The germline V gene encodes CDR1 SGDLS and CDR2 YYNGEE. For the CDR3, the DNA is TGTGCCAGCAGCGTAGCGGCTAGCTCCTACGAGCAGTACTTC. This encodes CASSVAASSYEQYF.

The CDR3 region is CASSVSGRDTDTQYF. CDR3 nucleotide sequence: TGTGCCAGCAGCGTAAGCGGGAGAGACACAGATACGCAGTATTTT. The chain carries TRBV9 and TRBJ2-3; TRBD2 matches at 8 bases. The CDR3 contains 15 residues. The germline V gene has CDR1 SGDLS and CDR2 YYNGEE. The junction had 3 bases not matched to a gene; V was cut back by 1 base and J by 2 bases.

The rearrangement links TRBV5-8 to TRBJ2-3; 9 bases match TRBD2. V lost 1 base, J lost 10 bases, and 4 bases stayed unmatched. This CDR3 has 13 residues. In germline, CDR1 is SGHTS, CDR2 YDEGEE. The CDR3 loop is CASSLFPSGAQYF. CDR3 DNA: TGTGCCAGCAGCTTGTTCCCTAGCGGGGCGCAGTATTTT.

This clone was counted a single time. The J gene is TRBJ2-1, the V gene TRBV18; 10 bases match TRBD1. Germline CDR1 is KGHSH and CDR2 is LQKENI. The trim removed 8 bases at V and 5 bases at J, leaving 3 bases unmatched. CDR3 length equals 13 residues. The CDR3 bases are TGTGCCAGCGCTGGACAGGGGGACAATGAGCAGTTCTTC. It is translated as CASAGQGDNEQFF.